What follows describes a single TCR beta chain. The antigen is not known. Produced via immunoSEQ multiplex PCR; TCRdb's table is partial and in-frame only. Of about 160,000 clones in the sample, roughly nine tenths are singletons; the top ten hold 10%. The sample originates from a study of cytomegalovirus exposure and HLA in healthy donors. Study summary: The 110 or so validation repertoires were produced on the same platform as the 650 to 800 repertoires of the first cohort. This was reported in a later analysis.

The germline gives CDR1 MNHNS, CDR2 SASEGT. V lost 2 bases and J lost 4, with 15 bases in between. CDR3 length equals 16 residues. Findings and caveats of the study: With high specificity and sensitivity, the classifier reportedly diagnosed cytomegalovirus status. Many donors carried some public TCRs, although rarity characterized most TCR sequences.

V gene TRBV6-1 combines with J gene TRBJ2-1; D is possibly TRBD2 (6 bases). The sequencing input was PBMCs. The receptor's source is a woman aged 18 to 35 in good health and CMV-seropositive. The CDR3 region has the DNA TGTGCCAGCAGTGAATTCGCGGGAAGTTTGTACAATGAGCAGTTCTTC. This translates into CASSEFAGSLYNEQFF.